This T cell receptor beta chain derives from a study of T cells after yellow fever vaccination. Whole-study findings and limits: The presence of abundant clonotypes contaminating from the bulk population was possible in FACS-sorted repertoires.

TCRdb used MiXCR to reprocess the 5' RACE reads, holding one entry per CDR3 protein. The table shows roughly 27,000 distinct CDR3 sequences, with 5% occurring only once. This CDR3 has 17 residues. CDR1 and CDR2 from the germline V gene are DFQATT and SNEGSKA (reference sequence). V lost 0 bases and J lost 5; bases outside the gene matches: 14. Concerning this clonotype itself: What it binds is unknown.

This chain links TRBV20-1 with TRBJ2-5, with 8 bases lining up with TRBD2. The material was CD8+ T cells sorted from PBMCs, obtained 10 days after the yellow fever booster vaccination. The receptor was isolated from a man aged 25-40 years who received the YFV17D yellow fever vaccine. This CDR3 is CSARDTSPGLVMETQYF. The CDR3 nucleotides are TGCAGTGCTAGAGATACCTCGCCGGGACTAGTTATGGAGACCCAGTACTTC.